The subject of this entry is one T cell receptor (beta chain). Its cognate antigen is unknown. This sample stems from a study of T cell responses to AZD1222 COVID-19 vaccine. Whole-study findings and limits: A mostly white British donor set with more females was recruited, and clonal diversity was possibly underestimated. Nearly half of the spike-specific TCRs reportedly recognize variant regions that carry no mutations. Just 5 to 7 AZD1222 recipients were seropositive at baseline.

Germline values: CDR1 SQVTM, CDR2 ANQGSEA. The CDR3 has 14 amino acids. Germline trimming cut 7 bases from V and 4 bases from J; bases unmatched to any gene: 10. Using immunoSEQ multiplex PCR, the repertoire was profiled, and TCRdb retains in-frame clones only, with some absent. The table has 150,000 or so clones, 75% to 95% seen once; the top ten hold around 1.9%. This TCR was recovered from an adult in good health. Specimen: peripheral blood, collected on day 0 of AZD1222 vaccination. This rearrangement joins TRBV29-1 to TRBJ2-7; 10 nucleotides line up with TRBD1. CDR3 bases: TGCAGCGCCAGCGTGGCGGACAGGGGGTACGAGCAGTACTTC. Protein: CSASVADRGYEQYF.